The rows below give T cell receptor beta chains drawn from one sample of a study of beta chain features in type 1 diabetes. TCRdb's table, derived via immunoSEQ multiplex PCR, lists solely in-frame clones and lacks some. There are 240,000 or so clones in the sample; about 70% occur only once, and 0.053% lies in the top ten. The sequenced material came from naive CD4+ T cells from blood. These receptors all stem from a man in his thirties or forties in good health. The CDR3 runs from the conserved cysteine through the conserved F or W. A D gene is named only where the DNA matches it firmly. A clone size is listed for some rows: how often the clone was seen (once, few, many), or a class if it is expanded.

CDR3 length,V gene,clone size,J gene,D gene,CDR3 protein,CDR3 DNA
15,TRBV9,-,TRBJ2-1,-,CASSVGPGSYNEQFF,TGTGCCAGCAGCGTAGGTCCGGGTTCCTACAATGAGCAGTTCTTC
14,TRBV29-1,-,TRBJ2-3,-,CSVVWIWSTDTQYF,TGCAGCGTTGTCTGGATATGGAGCACAGATACGCAGTATTTT
13,TRBV9,-,TRBJ1-6,-,CASSAPGNSPLHF,TGTGCCAGCAGCGCTCCAGGCAATTCACCCCTCCACTTT
13,TRBV29-1,-,TRBJ2-1,TRBD1,CSGQRTGGHEQFF,TGCAGCGGCCAGAGGACAGGGGGCCATGAGCAGTTCTTC
14,TRBV29-1,few,TRBJ2-1,-,CSVDREWSYNEQFF,TGCAGCGTTGACCGGGAGTGGTCCTACAATGAGCAGTTCTTC
13,TRBV28,-,TRBJ2-7,TRBD1,CATITGTGGLWYF,TGTGCCACCATAACCGGGACAGGGGGATTGTGGTACTTC
13,TRBV25-1,-,TRBJ2-5,-,CASSESGVETQYF,TGTGCCAGCAGTGAATCGGGTGTGGAGACCCAGTACTTC
13,TRBV29-1,-,TRBJ2-5,-,CSVVGVNEETQYF,TGCAGCGTTGTTGGGGTGAATGAAGAGACCCAGTACTTC
16,TRBV7-9,-,TRBJ2-1,TRBD1,CASSPSPGTGANEQFF,TGTGCCAGCAGCCCCTCCCCCGGGACAGGGGCGAATGAGCAGTTCTTC
11,TRBV20-1,-,TRBJ2-1,-,CSAELPVRGFF,TGCAGTGCCGAGCTCCCCGTACGGGGGTTCTTC
13,TRBV30,-,TRBJ2-1,-,CAWSEGLYNEQFF,TGTGCCTGGAGTGAGGGACTGTACAATGAGCAGTTCTTC
16,TRBV13,-,TRBJ2-2,TRBD2,CASRLIAGANTGELFF,TGTGCCAGCAGATTGATAGCGGGAGCGAACACCGGGGAGCTGTTTTTT
13,TRBV14,-,TRBJ1-4,-,CASSQALGEKLFF,TGTGCCAGCAGCCAAGCGTTGGGGGAAAAACTGTTTTTT
13,TRBV30,-,TRBJ1-1,-,CASVTGTNTEAFF,TGTGCCTCTGTGACAGGCACGAACACTGAAGCTTTCTTT
16,TRBV13,-,TRBJ2-7,-,CASSNLDTPPPKQQYF,TGTGCCAGCAGCAACTTGGACACCCCCCCGCCGAAACAGCAGTACTTC
17,TRBV30,-,TRBJ2-7,TRBD1,CAWAQNLPGQGVYEQYF,TGTGCCTGGGCCCAAAATCTACCGGGACAGGGGGTCTACGAGCAGTACTTC
15,TRBV10-3,-,TRBJ2-3,TRBD1,CAIATGTASTDTQYF,TGTGCCATCGCTACCGGGACAGCTAGCACAGATACGCAGTATTTT
17,TRBV5-1,few,TRBJ2-1,TRBD1,CASSLVTGTGASGEQFF,TGCGCCAGCAGCTTGGTTACCGGGACAGGGGCTAGCGGTGAGCAGTTCTTC
12,TRBV21-1,few,TRBJ2-7,-,CASIGQSYEQYF,TGTGCCAGCATAGGACAGAGCTACGAGCAGTACTTC
13,TRBV13,-,TRBJ2-1,-,CASSSRGHNEQFF,TGTGCCAGCAGTTCCAGGGGCCACAATGAGCAGTTCTTC
12,TRBV29-1,-,TRBJ2-3,-,CSALAFTDTQYF,TGCAGTGCCCTCGCCTTCACAGATACGCAGTATTTT
11,TRBV30,few,TRBJ2-1,-,CAWSYLNEQFF,TGTGCCTGGAGTTACCTAAATGAGCAGTTCTTC
11,TRBV20-1,-,TRBJ1-2,TRBD1,CSAPTGLGYTF,TGCAGTGCTCCGACAGGGTTGGGCTACACCTTC
12,TRBV28,-,TRBJ2-7,-,CASSLFPGEQYF,TGTGCCAGCAGTTTATTCCCCGGGGAGCAGTACTTC
13,TRBV15,-,TRBJ2-7,-,CATSSLPEGEQYF,TGTGCCACCAGCAGCCTGCCGGAGGGCGAGCAGTACTTC
15,TRBV7-2,-,TRBJ2-4,-,CASSLARTAKNIQYF,TGTGCCAGCAGCTTAGCGCGGACAGCCAAAAACATTCAGTACTTC
14,TRBV30,-,TRBJ2-7,TRBD1,CAWTLQGFTYEQYF,TGTGCCTGGACCTTACAGGGGTTCACCTACGAGCAGTACTTC
15,TRBV7-9,-,TRBJ2-2,TRBD1,CASSLTGGSTGELFF,TGTGCCAGCAGCTTGACAGGGGGTAGCACCGGGGAGCTGTTTTTT
15,TRBV14,-,TRBJ2-1,-,CASSQGIDSYNEQFF,TGTGCCAGCAGCCAAGGCATAGACTCCTACAATGAGCAGTTCTTC
11,TRBV19,few,TRBJ2-1,-,CASSILTEQFF,TGTGCCAGTAGTATCCTTACTGAGCAGTTCTTC
15,TRBV7-6,-,TRBJ2-6,-,CASSLEASGANVLTF,TGTGCCAGCAGCTTAGAAGCCTCTGGGGCCAACGTCCTGACTTTC
15,TRBV9,few,TRBJ2-1,-,CASSVDPSSYNEQFF,TGTGCCAGCAGCGTCGACCCCAGCTCCTACAATGAGCAGTTCTTC
13,TRBV30,-,TRBJ2-5,-,CAWSSVRRVGQYF,TGTGCCTGGAGTTCAGTCCGGCGAGTCGGGCAGTACTTC
13,TRBV6-5,-,TRBJ2-7,-,CASSRLGNHEQYF,TGTGCCAGCAGTCGACTAGGCAACCACGAGCAGTACTTC
13,TRBV30,-,TRBJ1-6,-,CAWSVADNSPLHF,TGTGCCTGGAGTGTGGCAGACAATTCACCCCTCCACTTT
15,TRBV28,-,TRBJ2-3,TRBD2,CASSRSGRVTDTQYF,TGTGCCAGCAGTCGTAGCGGGAGGGTCACAGATACGCAGTATTTT
12,TRBV30,-,TRBJ1-1,-,CAWSGLNTEAFF,TGTGCCTGGAGTGGGCTGAACACTGAAGCTTTCTTT
13,TRBV18,once,TRBJ2-3,-,CASSLGAQDTQYF,TGTGCCAGCTCGCTCGGAGCCCAAGATACGCAGTATTTT
15,TRBV5-1,-,TRBJ1-5,-,CASSLEGGRGAPQHF,TGCGCCAGCAGCTTGGAAGGGGGGCGGGGGGCGCCCCAGCATTTT
14,TRBV29-1,-,TRBJ2-7,TRBD1,CSVETGAIMYEQYF,TGCAGCGTTGAAACAGGGGCCATTATGTACGAGCAGTACTTC
14,TRBV5-1,-,TRBJ2-3,-,CASSLLGSGDTQYF,TGCGCCAGCAGCTTATTGGGGTCCGGAGATACGCAGTATTTT
15,TRBV7-2,few,TRBJ2-4,-,CASSPNPGTKNIQYF,TGTGCCAGCAGCCCTAACCCGGGAACCAAAAACATTCAGTACTTC
11,TRBV29-1,-,TRBJ2-1,-,CSVAENNEQFF,TGCAGCGTTGCAGAAAACAATGAGCAGTTCTTC
14,TRBV29-1,-,TRBJ2-2,-,CSVGGRANTGELFF,TGCAGCGTTGGGGGCAGGGCGAACACCGGGGAGCTGTTTTTT
15,TRBV5-1,-,TRBJ2-1,TRBD2,CASDLGTSGHNEQFF,TGCGCCAGCGACTTGGGGACTAGCGGTCACAATGAGCAGTTCTTC
16,TRBV30,-,TRBJ2-7,-,CAWSLTTGTHSYEQYF,TGTGCCTGGAGTCTAACGACCGGGACCCACTCCTACGAGCAGTACTTC
12,TRBV29-1,-,TRBJ2-7,-,CSARDNKYEQYF,TGCAGCGCCCGGGACAACAAATACGAGCAGTACTTC
15,TRBV15,-,TRBJ2-7,-,CATSRGQLRSGEQYF,TGTGCCACCAGCAGAGGACAGTTGCGGTCTGGCGAGCAGTACTTC
17,TRBV9,once,TRBJ2-3,TRBD2,CASSPRTSGRTTDTQYF,TGTGCCAGCAGCCCAAGGACTAGCGGGAGGACCACAGATACGCAGTATTTT
14,TRBV5-6,-,TRBJ2-3,-,CASRRQGVADTQYF,TGTGCCAGCAGACGACAAGGAGTCGCAGATACGCAGTATTTT
13,TRBV9,-,TRBJ1-2,-,CASSVRGLDGYTF,TGTGCCAGCAGCGTACGGGGGCTCGATGGCTACACCTTC
16,TRBV15,-,TRBJ1-1,-,CATSSHSLLPGTEAFF,TGTGCCACCAGCAGCCACAGTCTCCTCCCCGGGACTGAAGCTTTCTTT
13,TRBV30,-,TRBJ1-2,-,CAWTSGQGNGYTF,TGTGCCTGGACCTCGGGCCAGGGGAATGGCTACACCTTC
13,TRBV4-1,-,TRBJ2-5,-,CASSQTRGETQYF,TGCGCCAGCAGCCAAACCCGAGGGGAGACCCAGTACTTC
11,TRBV30,once,TRBJ2-1,-,CAWTRRNEQFF,TGTGCCTGGACTAGGCGCAATGAGCAGTTCTTC
16,TRBV29-1,-,TRBJ2-1,TRBD2,CSVPGTSGGSGNEQFF,TGCAGCGTCCCGGGGACTAGCGGGGGCAGTGGCAATGAGCAGTTCTTC
16,TRBV4-3,-,TRBJ2-7,TRBD2,CASSQEQLAGSYEQYF,TGCGCCAGCAGCCAAGAGCAACTAGCGGGATCCTACGAGCAGTACTTC
15,TRBV7-6,-,TRBJ2-4,-,CASSLGGGSGNIQYF,TGTGCCAGCAGCTTAGGTGGGGGGAGCGGTAACATTCAGTACTTC